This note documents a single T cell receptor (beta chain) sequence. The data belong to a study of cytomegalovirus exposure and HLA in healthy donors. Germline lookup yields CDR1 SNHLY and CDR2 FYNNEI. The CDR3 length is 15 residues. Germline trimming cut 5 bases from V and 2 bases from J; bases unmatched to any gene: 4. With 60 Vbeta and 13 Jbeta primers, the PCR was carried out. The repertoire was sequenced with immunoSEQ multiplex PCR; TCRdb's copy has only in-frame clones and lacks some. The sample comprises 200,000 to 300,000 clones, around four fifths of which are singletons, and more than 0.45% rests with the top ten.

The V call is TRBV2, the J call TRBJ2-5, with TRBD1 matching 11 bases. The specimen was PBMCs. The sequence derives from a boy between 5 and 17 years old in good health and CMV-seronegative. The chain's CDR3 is CASSLDRGRQETQYF. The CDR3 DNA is TGTGCCAGCAGTTTGGACAGGGGGCGGCAAGAGACCCAGTACTTC.